This TCR beta chain was captured by sequencing in a study of shared clonotypes between healthy human individuals. V shed 5 bases and J shed 8 bases, with 18 bases lying between them. The CDR3 extends over 15 amino acids. The germline gives CDR1 LNHDA, CDR2 SQIVND (reference sequence). The table lists this clone with a count of one. The assay was immunoSEQ multiplex PCR, and TCRdb's table has in-frame clones only and misses some. The sample has 550,000 to 600,000 clones, roughly 98% seen once. CD45RO-negative cells were positively selected for CCR7, leaving out terminally differentiated effector memory CD45RA+ cells.

This sequence was found in a man aged 25 to 45 in good health. The chain couples TRBV19 to TRBJ1-4; a possible D gene is TRBD1 (5 bases). Source material: naive CD8+ T cells sorted from blood. The CDR3 bases are TGTGCCAGTAGTGAAGGGGAGAATACCGGGGAAAAACTGTTTTTT. Its protein is CASSEGENTGEKLFF.